This T cell receptor (beta chain) was captured in a study of blood T cell repertoires in COVID-19. Overall study: The samples span acute and convalescent COVID-19 from the United States, Italy and Spain. Nucleic acid was either cDNA or gDNA, and it came from T cells, B-cell-depleted T cells, or PBMCs.

Per the original methods: Estimates of nucleated cell counts were drawn from the amplification of reference gene primers. Clones were sequenced by immunoSEQ multiplex PCR, and TCRdb holds only the in-frame ones, with some missing. That table supplies the V and J calls and clone size; D and trimming were determined from the DNA. The data hold over 200,000 clones, with roughly 84% observed a single time. Germline V lookup: CDR1 SGHNT, CDR2 YYREEE (reference sequence). The length of the CDR3 is 15 residues. The J segment lost 7 bases and the V segment lost 3 bases, leaving 8 bases of the junction unmatched.

Sequences were obtained from peripheral blood. This receptor was obtained from an elderly woman with active or convalescent COVID-19. The chain uses TRBV5-4 and TRBJ2-4; TRBD1 agrees at 9 bases. The CDR3 DNA is TGTGCCAGCAGCTCCCCCGGACAGGGGCCTAACATTCAGTACTTC. Translation gives CASSSPGQGPNIQYF.